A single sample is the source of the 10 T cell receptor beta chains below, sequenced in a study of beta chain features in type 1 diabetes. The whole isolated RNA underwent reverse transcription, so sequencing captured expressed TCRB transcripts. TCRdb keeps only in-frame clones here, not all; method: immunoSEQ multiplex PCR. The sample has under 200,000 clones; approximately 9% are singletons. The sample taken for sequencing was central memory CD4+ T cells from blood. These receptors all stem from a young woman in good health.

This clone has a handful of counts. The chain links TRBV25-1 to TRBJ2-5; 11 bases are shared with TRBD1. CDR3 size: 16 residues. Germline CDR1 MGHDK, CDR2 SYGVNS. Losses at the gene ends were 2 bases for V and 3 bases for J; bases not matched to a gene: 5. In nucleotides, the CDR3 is TGTGCCAGCAGTGAACAGGACAGGGGGCAAGAAGAGACCCAGTACTTC. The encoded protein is CASSEQDRGQEETQYF.

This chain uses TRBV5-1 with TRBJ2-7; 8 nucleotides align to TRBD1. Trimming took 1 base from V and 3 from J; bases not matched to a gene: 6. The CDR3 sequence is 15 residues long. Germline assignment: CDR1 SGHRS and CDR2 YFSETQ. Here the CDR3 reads CASSLNAGGFYEQYF. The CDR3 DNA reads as TGCGCCAGCAGCTTGAATGCAGGGGGCTTCTACGAGCAGTACTTC.

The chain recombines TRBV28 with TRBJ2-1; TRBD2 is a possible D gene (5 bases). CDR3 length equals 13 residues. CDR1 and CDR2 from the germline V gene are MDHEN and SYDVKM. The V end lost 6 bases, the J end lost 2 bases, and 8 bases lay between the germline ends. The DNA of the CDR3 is TGTGCCAGCAGAGCGGTAGCCTACAATGAGCAGTTCTTC. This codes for CASRAVAYNEQFF.

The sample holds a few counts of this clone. The CDR3 loop is CASRTSGSNTGELFF. The CDR3 region has the DNA TGCGCCAGCAGGACTAGCGGGAGCAACACCGGGGAGCTGTTTTTT. J is TRBJ2-2 and V is TRBV5-1; 12 bases agree with TRBD2. V was pared by 5 bases and J by 2 bases, with 1 base of the junction left unmatched. The CDR3 spans 15 residues. The germline gives CDR1 SGHRS, CDR2 YFSETQ.

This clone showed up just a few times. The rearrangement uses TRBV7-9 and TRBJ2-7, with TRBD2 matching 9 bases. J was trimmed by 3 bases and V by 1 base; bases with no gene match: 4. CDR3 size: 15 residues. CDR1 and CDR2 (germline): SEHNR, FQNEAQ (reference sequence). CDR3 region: CASSLGSGSGYEQYF. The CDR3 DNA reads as TGTGCCAGCAGCTTAGGTAGCGGGAGTGGCTACGAGCAGTACTTC. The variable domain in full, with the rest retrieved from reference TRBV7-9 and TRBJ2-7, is DTGVSQNPRHKITKRGQNVTFRCDPISEHNRLYWYRQTLGQGPEFLTYFQNEAQLEKSRLLSDRFSAERPKGSFSTLEIQRTEQGDSAMYLCASSLGSGSGYEQYFGPGTRLTVT.

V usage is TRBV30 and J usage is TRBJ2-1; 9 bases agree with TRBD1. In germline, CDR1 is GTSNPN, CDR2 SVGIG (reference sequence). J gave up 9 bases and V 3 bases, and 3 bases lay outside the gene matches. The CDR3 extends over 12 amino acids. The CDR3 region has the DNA TGTGCCTGGAGGGGACAGGGAACTGAGCAGTTCTTC. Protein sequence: CAWRGQGTEQFF.

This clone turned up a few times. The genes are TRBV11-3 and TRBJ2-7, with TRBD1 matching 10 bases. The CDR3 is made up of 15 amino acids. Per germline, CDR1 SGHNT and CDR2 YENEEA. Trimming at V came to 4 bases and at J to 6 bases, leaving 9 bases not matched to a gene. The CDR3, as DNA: TGTGCCAGCAGCTGGACCGGGACAGGGGTGCCCGAGCAGTACTTC. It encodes CASSWTGTGVPEQYF.

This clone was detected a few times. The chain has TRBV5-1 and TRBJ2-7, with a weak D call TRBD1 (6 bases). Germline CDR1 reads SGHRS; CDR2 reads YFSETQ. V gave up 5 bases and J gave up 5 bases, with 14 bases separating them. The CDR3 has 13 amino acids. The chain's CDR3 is CASSPQGYDEQYF. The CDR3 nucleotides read TGCGCCAGCAGTCCACAGGGTTATGACGAGCAGTACTTC.

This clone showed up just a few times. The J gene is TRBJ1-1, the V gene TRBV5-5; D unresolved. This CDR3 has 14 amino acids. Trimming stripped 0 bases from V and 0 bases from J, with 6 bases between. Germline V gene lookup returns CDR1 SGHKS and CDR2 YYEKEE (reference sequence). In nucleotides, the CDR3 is TGTGCCAGCAGCTTGGATCGGGTGAACACTGAAGCTTTCTTT. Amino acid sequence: CASSLDRVNTEAFF.

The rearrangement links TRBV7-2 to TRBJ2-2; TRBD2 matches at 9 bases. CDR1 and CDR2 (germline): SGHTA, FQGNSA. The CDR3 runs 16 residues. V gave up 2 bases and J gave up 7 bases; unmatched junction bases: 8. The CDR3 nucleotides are TGTGCCAGCAGCTTAAATTCGCCAGCGGGGGGCGGGGAGCTGTTTTTT. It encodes CASSLNSPAGGGELFF.